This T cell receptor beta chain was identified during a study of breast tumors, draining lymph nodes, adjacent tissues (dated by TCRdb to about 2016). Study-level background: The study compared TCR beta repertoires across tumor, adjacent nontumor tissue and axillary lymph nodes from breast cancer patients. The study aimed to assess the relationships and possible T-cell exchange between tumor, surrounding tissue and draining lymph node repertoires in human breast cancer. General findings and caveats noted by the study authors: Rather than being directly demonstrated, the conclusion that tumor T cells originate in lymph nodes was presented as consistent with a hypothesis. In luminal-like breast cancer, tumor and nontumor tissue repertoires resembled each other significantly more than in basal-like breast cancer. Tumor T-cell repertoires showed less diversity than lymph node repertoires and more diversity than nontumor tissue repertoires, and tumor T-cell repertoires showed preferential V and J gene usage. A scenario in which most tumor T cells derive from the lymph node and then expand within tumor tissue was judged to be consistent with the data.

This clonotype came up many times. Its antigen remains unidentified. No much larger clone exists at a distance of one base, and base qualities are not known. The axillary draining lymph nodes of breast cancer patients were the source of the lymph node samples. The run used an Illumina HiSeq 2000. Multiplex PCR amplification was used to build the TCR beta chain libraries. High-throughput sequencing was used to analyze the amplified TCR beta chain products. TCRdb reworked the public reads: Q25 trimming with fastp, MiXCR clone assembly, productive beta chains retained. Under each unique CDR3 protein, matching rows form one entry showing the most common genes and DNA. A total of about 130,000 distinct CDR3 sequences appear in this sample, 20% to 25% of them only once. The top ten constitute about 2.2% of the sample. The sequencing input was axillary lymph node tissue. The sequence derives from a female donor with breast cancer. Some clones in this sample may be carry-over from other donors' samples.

The bases are TGTGCCATCAGCCCGACTAGTAACCATGAGCAGTTCTTC. Its amino acids are CAISPTSNHEQFF. The receptor chain draws on TRBV10-3 and TRBJ2-1; perhaps TRBD2 is the D gene, with 6 bases matching. The CDR3 sequence holds 13 residues, the cysteine and phenylalanine included. Kept here is only the CDR3 DNA, which spans 39 bases and is read in frame from base 1. At the junction V is shortened by 6 bases and J by 8 bases, with 14 bases in between. The germline V gene supplies CDR1 ENHRY and CDR2 SYGVKD.